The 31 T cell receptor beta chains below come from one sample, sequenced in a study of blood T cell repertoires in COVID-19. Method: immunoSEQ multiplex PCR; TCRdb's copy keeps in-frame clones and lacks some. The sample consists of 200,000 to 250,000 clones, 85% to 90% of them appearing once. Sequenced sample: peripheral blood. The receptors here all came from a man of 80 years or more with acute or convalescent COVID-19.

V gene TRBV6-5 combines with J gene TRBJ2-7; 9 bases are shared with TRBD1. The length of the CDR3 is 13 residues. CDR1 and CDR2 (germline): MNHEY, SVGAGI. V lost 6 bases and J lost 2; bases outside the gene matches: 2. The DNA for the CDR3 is TGTGCCAGCAGCCGGGACAGGGCCTACGAGCAGTACTTC. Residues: CASSRDRAYEQYF.

CDR3 DNA sequence: TGTGCCAGCAGTTCCTCCCCCCAGGGTGGATATGGCTACACCTTC. The encoded protein is CASSSSPQGGYGYTF. The chain links TRBV6-5 to TRBJ1-2; a possible D gene is TRBD1 (5 bases). The CDR3 is made up of 15 amino acids. The germline V and J ends were trimmed by 4 bases and 5 bases, with 17 bases remaining between them. Germline lookup yields CDR1 MNHEY and CDR2 SVGAGI.

CDR3 sequence reads: CASGRDPSTDTQYF. DNA of the CDR3: TGTGCTAGTGGCCGAGATCCTAGCACAGATACGCAGTATTTT. The genes are TRBV12-5 and TRBJ2-3; D gene uncertain. From germline, CDR1 is LGHNT and CDR2 FRNRAP. This CDR3 spans 14 amino acids. V lost 6 bases, J lost 0 bases, and 10 bases lay in between.

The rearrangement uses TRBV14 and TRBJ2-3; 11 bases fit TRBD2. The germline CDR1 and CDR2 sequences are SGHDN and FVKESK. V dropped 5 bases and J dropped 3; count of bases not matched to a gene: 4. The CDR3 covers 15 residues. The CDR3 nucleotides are TGTGCCAGCAGCGAGATAGCGGGAGGGACAGATACGCAGTATTTT. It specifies CASSEIAGGTDTQYF.

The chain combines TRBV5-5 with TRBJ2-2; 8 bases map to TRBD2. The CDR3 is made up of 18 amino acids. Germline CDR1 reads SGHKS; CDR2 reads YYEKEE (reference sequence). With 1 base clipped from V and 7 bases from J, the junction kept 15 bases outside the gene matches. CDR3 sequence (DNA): TGTGCCAGCAGCTTGAGGACCGATAGCGGGAAGAATGGCGGGGAGCTGTTTTTT. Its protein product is CASSLRTDSGKNGGELFF.

Here the CDR3 reads CASSLLAGPGGTQYF. The CDR3 DNA reads as TGTGCCAGCAGCTTACTAGCGGGACCTGGGGGTACGCAGTATTTT. This chain links TRBV7-8 with TRBJ2-3, with 9 bases identical to TRBD2. Trimming removed 2 bases from V and 8 bases from J; junction bases left unmatched: 8. This CDR3 is built from 15 residues. The germline V gene has CDR1 SGHVS and CDR2 FQNEAQ.

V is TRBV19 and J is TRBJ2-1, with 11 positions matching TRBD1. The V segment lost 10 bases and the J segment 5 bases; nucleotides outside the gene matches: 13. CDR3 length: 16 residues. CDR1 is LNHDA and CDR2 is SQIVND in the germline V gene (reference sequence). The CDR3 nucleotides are TGTGCCACCAAAAAAGGAGGGACAGGGGGGCACAATGAGCAGTTCTTC. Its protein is CATKKGGTGGHNEQFF. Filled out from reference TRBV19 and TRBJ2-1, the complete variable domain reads DGGITQSPKYLFRKEGQNVTLSCEQNLNHDAMYWYRQDPGQGLRLIYYSQIVNDFQKGDIAEGYSVSREKKESFPLTVTSAQKNPTAFYLCATKKGGTGGHNEQFFGPGTRLTVL.

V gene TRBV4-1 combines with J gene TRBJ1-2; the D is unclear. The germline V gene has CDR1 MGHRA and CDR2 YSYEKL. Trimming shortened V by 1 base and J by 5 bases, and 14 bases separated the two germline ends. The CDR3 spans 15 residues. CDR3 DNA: TGCGCCAGCAGCCAAGGGTTGCAGTCCGGGTATGGCTACACCTTC. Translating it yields CASSQGLQSGYGYTF.

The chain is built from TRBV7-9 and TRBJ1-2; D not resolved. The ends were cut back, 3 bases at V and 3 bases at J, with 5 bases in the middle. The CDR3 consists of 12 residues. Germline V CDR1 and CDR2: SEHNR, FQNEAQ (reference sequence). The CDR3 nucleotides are TGTGCCAGCAGCTTTCAGGACTATGGCTACACCTTC. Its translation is CASSFQDYGYTF.

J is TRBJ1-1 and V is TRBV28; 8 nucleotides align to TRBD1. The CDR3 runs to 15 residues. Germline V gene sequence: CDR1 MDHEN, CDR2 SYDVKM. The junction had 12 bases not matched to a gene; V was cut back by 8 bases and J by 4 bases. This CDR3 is CASLFQGARSTEAFF. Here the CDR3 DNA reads TGTGCCAGCTTATTCCAGGGGGCGCGGAGCACTGAAGCTTTCTTT.

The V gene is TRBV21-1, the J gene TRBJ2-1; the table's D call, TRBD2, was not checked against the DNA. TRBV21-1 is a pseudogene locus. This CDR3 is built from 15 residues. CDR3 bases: TGTGCCAGAATCAACCCTCGGGGAGGGGACAATGAGCAGTTCTTC. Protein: CARINPRGGDNEQFF.

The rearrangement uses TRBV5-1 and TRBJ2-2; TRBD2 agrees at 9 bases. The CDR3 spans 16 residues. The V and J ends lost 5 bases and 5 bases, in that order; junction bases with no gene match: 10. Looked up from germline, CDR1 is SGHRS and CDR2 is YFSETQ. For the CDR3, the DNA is TGCGCCAGCAGTCGGTGGACTAGCGAGTCTACCGGGGAGCTGTTTTTT. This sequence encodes CASSRWTSESTGELFF.

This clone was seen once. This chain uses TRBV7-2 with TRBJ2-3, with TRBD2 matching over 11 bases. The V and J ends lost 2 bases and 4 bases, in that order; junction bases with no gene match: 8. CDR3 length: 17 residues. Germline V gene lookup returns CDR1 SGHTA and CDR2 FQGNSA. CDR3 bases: TGTGCCAGCAGCTTAAGTAGCGGGAGGGCCTGGGCAGATACGCAGTATTTT. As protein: CASSLSSGRAWADTQYF. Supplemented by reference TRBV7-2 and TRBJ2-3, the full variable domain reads GAGVSQSPSNKVTEKGKDVELRCDPISGHTALYWYRQSLGQGLEFLIYFQGNSAPDKSGLPSDRFSAERTGGSVSTLTIQRTQQEDSAVYLCASSLSSGRAWADTQYFGPGTRLTVL.

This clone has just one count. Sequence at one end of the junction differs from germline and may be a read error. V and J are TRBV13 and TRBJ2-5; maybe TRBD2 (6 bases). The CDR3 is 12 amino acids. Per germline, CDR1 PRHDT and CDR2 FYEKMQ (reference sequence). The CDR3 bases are TGTGCCAGCAGCTTAGTTGCTGGGGACTTTAACTTC. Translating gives CASSLVAGDFNF.

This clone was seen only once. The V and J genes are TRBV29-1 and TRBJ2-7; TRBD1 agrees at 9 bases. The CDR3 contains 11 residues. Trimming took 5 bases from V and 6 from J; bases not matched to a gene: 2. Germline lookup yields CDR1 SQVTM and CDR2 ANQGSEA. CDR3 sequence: CSVRQGVEQYF. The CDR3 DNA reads TGCAGCGTTCGACAGGGGGTCGAGCAGTACTTC.

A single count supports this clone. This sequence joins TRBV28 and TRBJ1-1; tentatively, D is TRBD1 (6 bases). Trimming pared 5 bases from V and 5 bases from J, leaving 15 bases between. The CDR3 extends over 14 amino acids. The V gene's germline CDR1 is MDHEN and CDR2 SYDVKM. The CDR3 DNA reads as TGTGCCAGCAGTCCTCAACAGGGTGGGACTGAAGCTTTCTTT. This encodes CASSPQQGGTEAFF.

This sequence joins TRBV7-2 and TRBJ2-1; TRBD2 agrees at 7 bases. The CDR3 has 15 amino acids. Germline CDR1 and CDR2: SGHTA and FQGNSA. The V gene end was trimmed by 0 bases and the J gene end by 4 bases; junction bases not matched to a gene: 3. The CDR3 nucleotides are TGTGCCAGCAGCTTAGCGGGAGGGCTTTACAATGAGCAGTTCTTC. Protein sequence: CASSLAGGLYNEQFF.

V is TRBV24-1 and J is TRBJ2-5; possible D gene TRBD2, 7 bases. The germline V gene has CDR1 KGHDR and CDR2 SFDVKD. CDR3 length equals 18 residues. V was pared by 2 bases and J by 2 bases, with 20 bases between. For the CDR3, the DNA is TGTGCCACCAGTGATTCTAGGGGGTCTAGCGGAGTACAAGAGACCCAGTACTTC. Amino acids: CATSDSRGSSGVQETQYF.

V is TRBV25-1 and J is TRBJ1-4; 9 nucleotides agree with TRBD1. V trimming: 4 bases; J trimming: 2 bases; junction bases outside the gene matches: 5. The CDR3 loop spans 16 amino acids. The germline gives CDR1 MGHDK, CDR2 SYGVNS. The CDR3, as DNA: TGTGCCAGCAGTGGGGGACAGGGTAGCACTAATGAAAAACTGTTTTTT. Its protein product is CASSGGQGSTNEKLFF.

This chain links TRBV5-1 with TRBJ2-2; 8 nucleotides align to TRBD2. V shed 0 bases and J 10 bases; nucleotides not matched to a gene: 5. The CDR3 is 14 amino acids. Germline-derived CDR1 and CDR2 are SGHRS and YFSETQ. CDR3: CASSLETSVVELFF. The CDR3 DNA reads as TGCGCCAGCAGCTTGGAGACTAGCGTAGTGGAGCTGTTTTTT.

Here the CDR3 reads CASSGAGQARETQYF. CDR3 nucleotides: TGTGCCAGCAGTGGGGCGGGACAGGCCAGGGAGACCCAGTACTTC. This chain connects TRBV28 to TRBJ2-5, with TRBD1 matching over 8 bases. Germline lookup yields CDR1 MDHEN and CDR2 SYDVKM. CDR3 length: 15 amino acids. J was trimmed by 5 bases and V by 5 bases; bases with no gene match: 10.

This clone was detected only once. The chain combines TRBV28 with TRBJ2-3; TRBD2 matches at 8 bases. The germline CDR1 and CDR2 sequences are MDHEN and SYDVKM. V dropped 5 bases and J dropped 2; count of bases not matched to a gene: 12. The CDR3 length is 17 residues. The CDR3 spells CASSPTGTGGYTDTQYF. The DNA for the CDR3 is TGTGCCAGCAGTCCCACCGGCACGGGGGGGTACACAGATACGCAGTATTTT.

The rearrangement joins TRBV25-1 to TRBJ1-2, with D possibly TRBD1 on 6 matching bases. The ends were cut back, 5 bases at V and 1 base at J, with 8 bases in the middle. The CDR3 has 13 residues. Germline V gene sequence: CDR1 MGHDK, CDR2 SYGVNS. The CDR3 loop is CASSRQDNYGYTF. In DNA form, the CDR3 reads TGTGCCAGCAGTCGACAGGATAACTATGGCTACACCTTC.

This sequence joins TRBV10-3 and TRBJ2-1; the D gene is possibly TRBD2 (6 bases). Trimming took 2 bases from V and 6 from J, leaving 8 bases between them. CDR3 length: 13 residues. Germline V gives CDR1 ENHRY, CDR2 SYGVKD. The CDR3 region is CAISERDSNEQFF. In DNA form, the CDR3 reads TGTGCCATCAGTGAGCGGGACTCCAATGAGCAGTTCTTC.

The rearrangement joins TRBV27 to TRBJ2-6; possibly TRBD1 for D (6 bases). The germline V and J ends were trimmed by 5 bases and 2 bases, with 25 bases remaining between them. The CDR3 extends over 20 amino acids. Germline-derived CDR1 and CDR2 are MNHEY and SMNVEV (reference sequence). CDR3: CASSPYRDKQGLTGANVLTF. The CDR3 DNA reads TGTGCCAGCAGTCCGTACCGGGACAAACAAGGCCTAACTGGGGCCAACGTCCTGACTTTC. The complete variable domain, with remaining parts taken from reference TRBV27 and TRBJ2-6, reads EAQVTQNPRYLITVTGKKLTVTCSQNMNHEYMSWYRQDPGLGLRQIYYSMNVEVTDKGDVPEGYKVSRKEKRNFPLILESPSPNQTSLYFCASSPYRDKQGLTGANVLTFGAGSRLTVL.

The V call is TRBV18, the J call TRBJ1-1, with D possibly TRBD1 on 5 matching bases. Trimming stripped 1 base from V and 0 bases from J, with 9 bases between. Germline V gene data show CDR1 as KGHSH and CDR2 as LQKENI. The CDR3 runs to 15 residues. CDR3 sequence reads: CASSPLAGMNTEAFF. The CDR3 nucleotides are TGTGCCAGCTCACCACTCGCAGGGATGAACACTGAAGCTTTCTTT.

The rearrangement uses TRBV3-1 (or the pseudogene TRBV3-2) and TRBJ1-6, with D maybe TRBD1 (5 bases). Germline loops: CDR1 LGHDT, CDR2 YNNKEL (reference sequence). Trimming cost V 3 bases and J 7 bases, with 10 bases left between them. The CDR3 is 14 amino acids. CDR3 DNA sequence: TGTGCCAGCAGCCACATGGGGCGCAATTCACCCCTCCACTTT. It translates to CASSHMGRNSPLHF.

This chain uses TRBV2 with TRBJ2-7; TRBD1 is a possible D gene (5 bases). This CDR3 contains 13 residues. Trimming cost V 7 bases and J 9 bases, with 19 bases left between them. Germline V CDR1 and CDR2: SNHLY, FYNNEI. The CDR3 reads CASTTPVREAQYF. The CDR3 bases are TGTGCCAGCACGACCCCAGTCAGGGAAGCGCAGTACTTC.

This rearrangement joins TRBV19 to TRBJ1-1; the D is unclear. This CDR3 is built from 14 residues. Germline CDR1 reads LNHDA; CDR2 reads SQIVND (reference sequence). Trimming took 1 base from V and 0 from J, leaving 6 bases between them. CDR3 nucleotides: TGTGCCAGTAGTATAGGCCAGTTGAACACTGAAGCTTTCTTT. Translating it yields CASSIGQLNTEAFF.

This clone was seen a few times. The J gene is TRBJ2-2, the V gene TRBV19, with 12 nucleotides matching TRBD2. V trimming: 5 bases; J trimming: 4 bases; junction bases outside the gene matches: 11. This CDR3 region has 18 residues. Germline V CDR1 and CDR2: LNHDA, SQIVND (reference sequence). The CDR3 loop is CASSPQTSGRGGTGELFF. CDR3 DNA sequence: TGTGCCAGTAGTCCCCAGACTAGCGGGAGAGGGGGCACCGGGGAGCTGTTTTTT. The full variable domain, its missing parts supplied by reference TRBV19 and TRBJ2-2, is DGGITQSPKYLFRKEGQNVTLSCEQNLNHDAMYWYRQDPGQGLRLIYYSQIVNDFQKGDIAEGYSVSREKKESFPLTVTSAQKNPTAFYLCASSPQTSGRGGTGELFFGEGSRLTVL.

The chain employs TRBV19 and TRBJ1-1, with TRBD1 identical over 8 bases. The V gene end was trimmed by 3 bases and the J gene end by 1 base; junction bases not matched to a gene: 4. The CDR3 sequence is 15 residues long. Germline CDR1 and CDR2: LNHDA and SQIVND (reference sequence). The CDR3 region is CASSIRGPRNTEAFF. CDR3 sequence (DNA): TGTGCCAGTAGTATCAGGGGGCCCAGGAACACTGAAGCTTTCTTT.